A single sample is the source of the 27 T cell receptor beta chains below, sequenced in a study of shared clonotypes between healthy human individuals. Cells designated naive CD8 were CD45RO-negative and were positively selected for CCR7, with terminally differentiated effector memory CD45RA+ cells excluded. The assay was immunoSEQ multiplex PCR, and TCRdb's table has in-frame clones only and misses some. The table has roughly 2.1 million clones, roughly 91% seen once. What was sequenced was naive CD8+ T cells from PBMCs. The receptor set was obtained from a man between 18 and 35 years old in good health. Some clones in this sample may be carry-over from other donors' samples.

CDR3 loop: CASSQWDREYEQYF. CDR3 sequence (DNA): TGTGCCAGCAGTCAGTGGGACAGGGAGTACGAGCAGTACTTC. This chain joins TRBV6-6 and TRBJ2-7; 9 bases are shared with TRBD1. Germline V gene lookup returns CDR1 MNHNY and CDR2 SVGAGI (reference sequence). The CDR3 spans 14 residues. With V trimmed by 5 bases and J by 4 bases, 6 bases remained unmatched.

The chain is built from TRBV10-2 and TRBJ2-7; D remains unclear. Germline lookup yields CDR1 WSHSY and CDR2 SAAADI. The germline V and J ends were trimmed by 8 bases and 5 bases, with 4 bases remaining between them. The CDR3 spans 9 residues. The CDR3 nucleotides are TGCGCCAGCGGGAACGAGCAGTACTTC. Translating it yields CASGNEQYF.

The chain uses TRBV6-5 and TRBJ2-5; TRBD1 agrees at 7 bases. Germline V CDR1 and CDR2: MNHEY, SVGAGI. CDR3 length equals 15 residues. V gave up 0 bases and J gave up 1 base; unmatched junction bases: 2. The CDR3 spells CASSYSGQVQETQYF. The CDR3 DNA sequence: TGTGCCAGCAGTTACTCCGGACAGGTCCAAGAGACCCAGTACTTC.

The chain is built from TRBV19 and TRBJ1-1; D unresolved. CDR3 length: 15 residues. V was shortened by 4 bases and J by 1 base, with 13 bases between the two germline ends. Germline assignment: CDR1 LNHDA and CDR2 SQIVND (reference sequence). CDR3 in DNA: TGTGCCAGTAGTAAAGGACTAGGAGCGAACACTGAAGCTTTCTTT. Its translation is CASSKGLGANTEAFF. Supplemented by reference TRBV19 and TRBJ1-1, the full variable domain reads DGGITQSPKYLFRKEGQNVTLSCEQNLNHDAMYWYRQDPGQGLRLIYYSQIVNDFQKGDIAEGYSVSREKKESFPLTVTSAQKNPTAFYLCASSKGLGANTEAFFGQGTRLTVV.

The chain links TRBV15 to TRBJ2-2; D is uncertain. CDR1 and CDR2 (germline): LNHNV, YYDKDF (reference sequence). CDR3 length: 14 residues. Trimming stripped 5 bases from V and 0 bases from J, with 7 bases between. The CDR3 protein is CATSYTANTGELFF. In DNA form, the CDR3 reads TGTGCCACCAGCTACACTGCGAACACCGGGGAGCTGTTTTTT.

V usage is TRBV7-9 and J usage is TRBJ1-2, with TRBD1 matching over 9 bases. Trimming at V came to 5 bases and at J to 3 bases, leaving 16 bases not matched to a gene. CDR3 length: 18 amino acids. CDR1 and CDR2 from the germline V gene are SEHNR and FQNEAQ (reference sequence). The CDR3 bases are TGTGCCAGCAGCGGAAGCCGGGACAGGGAAAAACGCTACTATGGCTACACCTTC. As protein: CASSGSRDREKRYYGYTF.

CDR3: CASKSTTSWGNTIYF. The CDR3 region has the DNA TGTGCCAGCAAGAGCACGACGTCTTGGGGAAACACCATATATTTT. V gene TRBV6-1 combines with J gene TRBJ1-3; D not certain. The germline gives CDR1 MNHNS, CDR2 SASEGT. The CDR3 extends over 15 amino acids. The V end was cut by 7 bases, the J end by 4 bases, with 17 bases between.

The chain uses TRBV16 and TRBJ1-1; D gene ambiguous. The CDR3 totals 16 residues. V lost 1 base to trimming and J lost 0 bases, with 12 bases between them. Germline V CDR1 and CDR2: KGHSY, FQNENV. CDR3: CASSQLGGTLNTEAFF. CDR3 bases: TGTGCCAGCAGCCAATTGGGAGGTACCTTGAACACTGAAGCTTTCTTT.

This clone appeared a single time. This same CDR3 is encoded by further DNA sequences in the sample. The chain has TRBV13 and TRBJ2-7; no reliable D call. In germline, CDR1 is PRHDT, CDR2 FYEKMQ (reference sequence). Trimming cost V 6 bases and J 1 base, with 7 bases left between them. This CDR3 is built from 12 residues. CDR3 residues: CASSLNSYEQYF. For the CDR3, the DNA is TGTGCCAGCAGTCTCAATTCCTACGAGCAGTACTTC.

The V call is TRBV5-4, the J call TRBJ1-1; D gene unclear. The CDR3 runs 13 residues. Germline assignment: CDR1 SGHNT and CDR2 YYREEE (reference sequence). V shed 2 bases and J shed 1 base, with 6 bases lying between them. The CDR3 region has the DNA TGTGCCAGCAGCTTCCCAGGGAACACTGAAGCTTTCTTT. Protein: CASSFPGNTEAFF.

The CDR3 here is CASSNAGELFF. The CDR3 bases are TGTGCCAGCAGTAACGCCGGGGAGCTGTTTTTT. The genes are TRBV27 and TRBJ2-2; D unresolved. The germline gives CDR1 MNHEY, CDR2 SMNVEV (reference sequence). V was clipped by 5 bases and J by 6 bases, with 4 bases between them. CDR3 size: 11 residues.

On this clone itself: Other DNA sequences in this specimen translate into the identical CDR3. This chain joins TRBV7-9 and TRBJ1-1; D might be TRBD1 (6 bases). V dropped 1 base and J dropped 8 bases, with 8 bases sitting between them. This CDR3 has 12 residues. Germline V gene data show CDR1 as SEHNR and CDR2 as FQNEAQ (reference sequence). CDR3 in amino acids: CASSLDGTEAFF. The CDR3 DNA is TGTGCCAGCAGCTTAGACGGGACAGAAGCTTTCTTT.

This sequence joins TRBV7-9 and TRBJ1-2, with 7 bases matching TRBD1. Trimming at V came to 7 bases and at J to 4 bases, leaving 12 bases not matched to a gene. The CDR3 covers 15 residues. Germline CDR1 is SEHNR and CDR2 is FQNEAQ (reference sequence). The CDR3 spells CASTLPPGTAYGYTF. The DNA of the CDR3 is TGTGCCAGCACTCTCCCACCCGGGACAGCCTATGGCTACACCTTC. Using reference TRBV7-9 and TRBJ1-2 for the parts outside the CDR3, the full variable domain is DTGVSQNPRHKITKRGQNVTFRCDPISEHNRLYWYRQTLGQGPEFLTYFQNEAQLEKSRLLSDRFSAERPKGSFSTLEIQRTEQGDSAMYLCASTLPPGTAYGYTFGSGTRLTVV.

The rearrangement links TRBV4-1 to TRBJ1-5; 10 positions match TRBD1. The CDR3 sequence is 16 residues long. J was trimmed by 6 bases and V by 4 bases; bases with no gene match: 9. Germline CDR1 and CDR2: MGHRA and YSYEKL. The DNA for the CDR3 is TGCGCCAGCAGCCCTAAGGGTGGGACAGGGGTTCAGCCCCAGCATTTT. Translated: CASSPKGGTGVQPQHF.

The chain joins TRBV4-2 to TRBJ2-3; TRBD2 aligns across 7 bases. The CDR3 sequence is 17 residues long. The V and J ends lost 0 bases and 6 bases, in that order; junction bases with no gene match: 12. Germline CDR1 reads LGHNA; CDR2 reads YNFKEQ. CDR3 amino acids: CASSQEGGEGPTDTQYF. The CDR3 nucleotides read TGTGCCAGCAGCCAAGAAGGTGGGGAGGGGCCCACGGATACGCAGTATTTT.

J is TRBJ2-7 and V is TRBV6-1; D ambiguous. V lost 3 bases and J lost 3, with 9 bases in between. Germline V CDR1 and CDR2: MNHNS, SASEGT. The CDR3 covers 13 residues. Here the CDR3 DNA reads TGTGCCAGCAGTGAGTATCGATTCTACGAGCAGTACTTC. It translates to CASSEYRFYEQYF.

The sample holds one count of this clone. The chain uses TRBV5-5 and TRBJ2-7; D uncertain. Germline CDR1 is SGHKS and CDR2 is YYEKEE (reference sequence). The CDR3 runs 14 residues. V was trimmed by 2 bases and J by 0 bases, leaving 9 bases between them. The CDR3 bases are TGTGCCAGCAGCTTTGGCGCCAGCTCCTACGAGCAGTACTTC. The encoded protein is CASSFGASSYEQYF.

This clone was seen only once. The V call is TRBV27, the J call TRBJ2-5, with TRBD2 matching over 8 bases. The CDR3 runs 16 residues. V trimming: 3 bases; J trimming: 5 bases; junction bases outside the gene matches: 11. Germline V gene lookup returns CDR1 MNHEY and CDR2 SMNVEV (reference sequence). The CDR3 reads CASSFRPGLVGETQYF. In nucleotides, the CDR3 is TGTGCCAGCAGTTTCCGACCGGGACTAGTGGGGGAGACCCAGTACTTC.

The chain links TRBV7-2 to TRBJ1-5, with D maybe TRBD1 (6 bases). The CDR3 has 16 residues. V was shortened by 2 bases and J by 0 bases, with 11 bases between the two germline ends. Germline CDR1 SGHTA, CDR2 FQGNSA. The CDR3 sequence is CASSLLGAHSNQPQHF. CDR3 nucleotide sequence: TGTGCCAGCAGCTTACTGGGGGCGCATAGCAATCAGCCCCAGCATTTT.

The chain has TRBV6-5 and TRBJ2-7; D is perhaps TRBD1 (5 bases). Germline CDR1 is MNHEY and CDR2 is SVGAGI. This CDR3 has 13 residues. V lost 2 bases and J 3 bases, leaving 8 bases between the germline ends. CDR3 sequence reads: CASSYTQGYEQYF. The CDR3 region has the DNA TGTGCCAGCAGTTACACGCAGGGCTACGAGCAGTACTTC.

This clone was picked up a small number of times. Different DNA sequences within this sample yield the same CDR3. CDR3 coding DNA: TGTGCCAGCAGTTGGGGGGGTGGGGCCAACGTCCTGACTTTC. Amino acid sequence: CASSWGGGANVLTF. J is TRBJ2-6 and V is TRBV27; 7 nucleotides align to TRBD2. Germline V gene sequence: CDR1 MNHEY, CDR2 SMNVEV (reference sequence). CDR3 length: 14 amino acids. V lost 4 bases to trimming and J lost 3 bases; unmatched junction nucleotides: 0.

This sequence joins TRBV18 and TRBJ2-2; 13 nucleotides line up with TRBD2. V shed 1 base and J 2 bases; nucleotides not matched to a gene: 1. The CDR3 loop spans 17 amino acids. Per germline, CDR1 KGHSH and CDR2 LQKENI. The CDR3 DNA is TGTGCCAGCTCACCACTGGGACTAGCGGGAAACACCGGGGAGCTGTTTTTT. Amino acid sequence: CASSPLGLAGNTGELFF.

V and J are TRBV6-6 and TRBJ2-3; 12 nucleotides agree with TRBD2. The V and J ends lost 9 bases and 3 bases, in that order; junction bases with no gene match: 4. CDR1 and CDR2 from the germline V gene are MNHNY and SVGAGI (reference sequence). The CDR3 length is 14 residues. CDR3 loop: CASLAGGPTDTQYF. For the CDR3, the DNA is TGTGCCAGTCTAGCGGGAGGGCCAACAGATACGCAGTATTTT.

The chain combines TRBV11-2 with TRBJ2-7; 7 bases line up with TRBD1. With V trimmed by 1 base and J by 5 bases, 8 bases remained unmatched. CDR3 length: 15 residues. Looked up from germline, CDR1 is SGHAT and CDR2 is FQNNGV. The CDR3 protein is CASSLGDRGQDEQYF. As DNA, the CDR3 is TGTGCCAGCAGCTTAGGGGATAGGGGGCAGGACGAGCAGTACTTC.

The CDR3 nucleotides read TGTGCCAGCAGCTTAGGCGGCGTCCAGCCCCAGCATTTT. Its protein product is CASSLGGVQPQHF. The chain joins TRBV7-2 to TRBJ1-5, with D unresolved. V dropped 1 base and J dropped 7 bases, with 8 bases sitting between them. Germline V gene data show CDR1 as SGHTA and CDR2 as FQGNSA. The CDR3 has 13 amino acids.

The rearrangement uses TRBV6-5 and TRBJ2-1; 9 bases map to TRBD2. Germline values: CDR1 MNHEY, CDR2 SVGAGI. The CDR3 loop spans 15 amino acids. Trimming removed 6 bases from V and 4 bases from J; junction bases left unmatched: 7. The chain's CDR3 is CASRPSGGSYNEQFF. The CDR3 bases are TGTGCCAGCAGACCCAGCGGGGGGTCATACAATGAGCAGTTCTTC.

The sample holds a few counts of this clone. J is TRBJ1-1 and V is TRBV9; D ambiguous. The CDR3 sequence is 14 residues long. V shed 4 bases and J shed 11 bases, with 21 bases lying between them. Per the germline V gene, CDR1 is SGDLS and CDR2 is YYNGEE. The CDR3 nucleotides read TGTGCCAGCAGCACCCCGGGCCTTTTCGAGGAGGCTTTCTTT. Translated, it gives CASSTPGLFEEAFF.